The 2 T cell receptor beta chains in this list originate from one sample, sequenced in a study of blood T cell repertoires in COVID-19. Measured with immunoSEQ multiplex PCR; TCRdb has only the in-frame clones, and not every one. This table holds fewer than 500,000 clones, roughly 89% found once. Sample: peripheral blood. The receptors were sampled from a woman aged 25 to 39 with active or convalescent COVID-19.

The chain joins TRBV5-1 to TRBJ2-5, with D perhaps TRBD2 (6 bases). Germline loops: CDR1 SGHRS, CDR2 YFSETQ. This CDR3 comprises 15 residues. V dropped 0 bases and J dropped 5 bases, with 14 bases sitting between them. DNA of the CDR3: TGCGCCAGCAGCTTGGCCGGGGGTTTCAGGGAGACCCAGTACTTC. Translated: CASSLAGGFRETQYF.

This clone has a single count. V is TRBV27 and J is TRBJ1-1; the match to TRBD1 covers 8 bases. This CDR3 comprises 17 residues. V shed 6 bases, J shed 3 bases, and the junction held 15 bases outside the gene matches. The germline gives CDR1 MNHEY, CDR2 SMNVEV (reference sequence). The CDR3 nucleotides are TGTGCCAGCAGCCCCAGGGGCCAGGGGGCGTTGGACACTGAAGCTTTCTTT. Its translation: CASSPRGQGALDTEAFF.